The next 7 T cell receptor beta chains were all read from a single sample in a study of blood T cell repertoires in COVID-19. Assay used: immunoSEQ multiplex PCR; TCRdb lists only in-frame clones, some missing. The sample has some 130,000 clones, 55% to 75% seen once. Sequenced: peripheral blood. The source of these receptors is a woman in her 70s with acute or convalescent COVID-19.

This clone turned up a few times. The CDR3 nucleotides read TGTGCCAGCAGCCCTAGACAGGGCTCTAATGAAAAACTGTTTTTT. Translation gives CASSPRQGSNEKLFF. The chain employs TRBV3-1 (or the pseudogene TRBV3-2) and TRBJ1-4; 7 bases line up with TRBD1. CDR3 length: 15 residues. Germline trimming cut 4 bases from V and 3 bases from J; bases unmatched to any gene: 5. The germline V gene has CDR1 LGHDT and CDR2 YNNKEL (reference sequence).

The CDR3 nucleotides are TGTGCCAGCAGCTATGGGACTAGCGGTTACAATGAGCAGTTCTTC. Protein product: CASSYGTSGYNEQFF. The V gene is TRBV3-1 (or the pseudogene TRBV3-2), the J gene TRBJ2-1, with 11 bases matching TRBD2. Germline trimming cut 5 bases from V and 4 bases from J; bases unmatched to any gene: 4. The CDR3 covers 15 residues. The germline V gene has CDR1 LGHDT and CDR2 YNNKEL (reference sequence).

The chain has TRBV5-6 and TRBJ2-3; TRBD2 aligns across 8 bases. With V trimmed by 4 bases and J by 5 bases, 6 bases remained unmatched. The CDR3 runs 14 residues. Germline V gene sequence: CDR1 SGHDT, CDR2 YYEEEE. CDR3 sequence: CASSPVAGLDTQYF. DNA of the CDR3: TGTGCCAGCAGCCCTGTAGCGGGGCTAGATACGCAGTATTTT.

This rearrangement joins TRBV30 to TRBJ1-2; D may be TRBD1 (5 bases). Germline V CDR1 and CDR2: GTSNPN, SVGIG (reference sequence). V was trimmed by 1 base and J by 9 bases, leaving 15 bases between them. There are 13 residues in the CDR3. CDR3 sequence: CAWSDSQGGSYTF. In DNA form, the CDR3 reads TGTGCCTGGAGTGACTCCCAGGGAGGTAGCTACACCTTC.

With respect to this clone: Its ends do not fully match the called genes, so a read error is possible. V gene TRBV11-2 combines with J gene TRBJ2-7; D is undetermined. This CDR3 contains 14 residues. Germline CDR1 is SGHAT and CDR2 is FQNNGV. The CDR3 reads CAGSFAEGVGEQYF. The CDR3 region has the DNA TGTGCCGGCAGCTTTGCTGAAGGAGTGGGCGAGCAGTACTTC.

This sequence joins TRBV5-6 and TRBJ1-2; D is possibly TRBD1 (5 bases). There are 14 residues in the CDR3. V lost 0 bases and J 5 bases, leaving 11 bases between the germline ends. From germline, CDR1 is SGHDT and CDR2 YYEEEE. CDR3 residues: CASSLEVGDYGYTF. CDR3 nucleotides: TGTGCCAGCAGCTTGGAGGTAGGGGATTATGGCTACACCTTC.

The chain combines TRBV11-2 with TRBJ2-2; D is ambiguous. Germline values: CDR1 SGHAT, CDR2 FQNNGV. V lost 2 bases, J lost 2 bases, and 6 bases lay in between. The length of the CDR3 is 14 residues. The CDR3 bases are TGTGCCAGCAGCTTACAACTCAACACCGGGGAGCTGTTTTTT. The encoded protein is CASSLQLNTGELFF.